The present T cell receptor beta chain was sequenced within a study of shared clonotypes between healthy human individuals. This clone has a single count. Sequencing was at deep level. The method was immunoSEQ multiplex PCR; TCRdb's version includes in-frame clones alone and lacks a portion of them. The sample shows about half a million clones, more than 65% of them seen only once. Healthy HIV-negative adults with no recent acute infections or vaccinations were recruited as donors. Trimming cost V 6 bases and J 5 bases, with 17 bases left between them. The V gene's germline CDR1 is MNHNY and CDR2 SVGAGI (reference sequence). CDR3 size: 14 residues.

This clonotype was obtained from a woman aged 40-49 years in good health. Some clones in this sample may be carry-over from other donors' samples. This chain connects TRBV6-6 to TRBJ2-7; D possibly corresponds to TRBD1 (6 bases). The specimen sequenced was PBMCs. In DNA, the CDR3 is TGTGCCAGCAGGGCCGGCAGGGGTTACGACGAGCAGTACTTC. This encodes CASRAGRGYDEQYF.